The 17 T cell receptor beta chains given below trace back to one sample, sequenced in a study of cytomegalovirus exposure and HLA in healthy donors. The PCR contained 60 Vbeta and 13 Jbeta primers. Using immunoSEQ multiplex PCR, the repertoire was profiled, and TCRdb retains in-frame clones only, with some absent. The data hold some 130,000 clones, with around 70% observed a single time. Sequenced input: PBMCs. The source of these receptors is a woman in her sixties or seventies in good health and CMV-seropositive.

The genes are TRBV5-4 and TRBJ2-5, with a weak D call TRBD2 (5 bases). Judging by the DNA end, TRBJ2-7 fits better; the J call may be wrong. The CDR3 has 16 residues. The germline V gene has CDR1 SGHNT and CDR2 YYREEE (reference sequence). CDR3 protein: CASSLGSSRSSYEQYF. The CDR3 DNA follows: TGTGCCAGCAGCTTGGGGTCTAGCAGGAGCTCCTACGAGCAGTACTTC.

This CDR3 is CASSLVASGGQTQYF. The CDR3 region has the DNA TGCGCCAGCAGCTTGGTCGCTAGCGGGGGCCAGACCCAGTACTTC. The gene calls are TRBV5-1 and TRBJ2-5, with TRBD2 matching 10 bases. Looked up from germline, CDR1 is SGHRS and CDR2 is YFSETQ. The CDR3 contains 15 residues. With V trimmed by 0 bases and J by 6 bases, 5 bases remained unmatched.

The rearrangement links TRBV19 to TRBJ1-3; D is ambiguous. This CDR3 spans 13 amino acids. V lost 9 bases and J lost 0, with 9 bases in between. From germline, CDR1 is LNHDA and CDR2 SQIVND (reference sequence). The DNA for the CDR3 is TGTGCCAGCGGGATCGTCTCTGGAAACACCATATATTTT. Its protein is CASGIVSGNTIYF.

This clone was seen once. The CDR3 here is CASSPGLSQPQHF. The CDR3 region has the DNA TGTGCCAGTAGTCCCGGACTAAGTCAGCCCCAGCATTTT. This chain uses TRBV19 with TRBJ1-5; no definite D call. This CDR3 comprises 13 residues. The V and J ends lost 5 bases and 6 bases respectively, with 11 bases between them. Germline V gives CDR1 LNHDA, CDR2 SQIVND (reference sequence).

The CDR3 coding sequence is TGTGCCAGCAGCCAACCGACGACAGGCTCCTACGAGCAGTACTTC. This gives the protein CASSQPTTGSYEQYF. The chain carries TRBV11-2 and TRBJ2-5; perhaps TRBD1 as D (6 bases). The DNA end favors TRBJ2-7, so the J call may be wrong. This CDR3 is built from 15 residues. Germline CDR1 SGHAT, CDR2 FQNNGV.

The chain joins TRBV10-3 to TRBJ2-7, with D tentatively TRBD2 (6 bases). CDR1 and CDR2 (germline): ENHRY, SYGVKD. V was trimmed by 8 bases and J by 3 bases, leaving 14 bases between them. This CDR3 is built from 13 residues. The CDR3 sequence: CAISVTGSYEQYF. CDR3 nucleotide sequence: TGTGCCATCTCGGTCACCGGGAGCTACGAGCAGTACTTC.

In DNA form, the CDR3 reads TGTGCCAGCAGTTTTATAAGCGGGGGGGCGGGCGAGCAGTACTTC. This gives the protein CASSFISGGAGEQYF. This rearrangement joins TRBV28 to TRBJ2-7; TRBD2 aligns across 10 bases. This CDR3 has 15 amino acids. Germline V gene lookup returns CDR1 MDHEN and CDR2 SYDVKM. With 3 bases clipped from V and 6 bases from J, the junction kept 8 bases outside the gene matches.

V usage is TRBV19 and J usage is TRBJ1-3, with D perhaps matching TRBD1 (5 bases). CDR3 length: 16 residues. Trimming removed 6 bases from V and 4 bases from J, with 19 bases in between. Germline assignment: CDR1 LNHDA and CDR2 SQIVND (reference sequence). The CDR3 nucleotides are TGTGCCAGTAGCGCCGGAAGGGGAACTTTAGGAAACACCATATATTTT. It yields the protein CASSAGRGTLGNTIYF.

V and J are TRBV6-1 and TRBJ2-7; D perhaps matches TRBD1 (6 bases). This CDR3 has 13 amino acids. Trimming took 2 bases from V and 10 from J, leaving 15 bases between them. Germline lookup yields CDR1 MNHNS and CDR2 SASEGT. The CDR3 sequence is CASSELGWTDQYF. CDR3 coding DNA: TGTGCCAGCAGTGAATTAGGCTGGACAGATCAGTACTTC.

This chain links TRBV5-6 with TRBJ2-5; tentatively, D is TRBD1 (6 bases). Gene TRBJ2-7 matches the end of the DNA better, so the J call may be wrong. CDR1 SGHDT and CDR2 YYEEEE come from the germline V gene. There are 13 residues in the CDR3. CDR3: CASSPQGSYEQYF. In DNA, the CDR3 is TGTGCCAGCAGCCCACAGGGAAGCTACGAGCAGTACTTC.

The rearrangement joins TRBV19 to TRBJ1-1; tentatively, D is TRBD1 (5 bases). Trimming pared 5 bases from V and 0 bases from J, leaving 19 bases between. The CDR3 has 17 amino acids. Germline V CDR1 and CDR2: LNHDA, SQIVND (reference sequence). Here the CDR3 DNA reads TGTGCCAGTAGTCCCCTCCAGGGCCCCGTACTGAACACTGAAGCTTTCTTT. Translation gives CASSPLQGPVLNTEAFF. Drawing the rest from reference TRBV19 and TRBJ1-1, the complete variable domain is DGGITQSPKYLFRKEGQNVTLSCEQNLNHDAMYWYRQDPGQGLRLIYYSQIVNDFQKGDIAEGYSVSREKKESFPLTVTSAQKNPTAFYLCASSPLQGPVLNTEAFFGQGTRLTVV.

This chain uses TRBV19 with TRBJ2-7; TRBD1 matches 9 bases. Losses at the gene ends were 5 bases for V and 2 bases for J; bases not matched to a gene: 4. The CDR3 sequence is 14 residues long. Germline assignment: CDR1 LNHDA and CDR2 SQIVND (reference sequence). CDR3: CASSPWTGAYEQYF. In DNA form, the CDR3 reads TGTGCCAGTAGTCCGTGGACAGGGGCCTACGAGCAGTACTTC.

The chain employs TRBV2 and TRBJ2-7, with TRBD2 identical over 11 bases. Germline loops: CDR1 SNHLY, CDR2 FYNNEI. V shed 10 bases, J shed 6 bases, and the junction held 11 bases outside the gene matches. The CDR3 totals 14 residues. Here the CDR3 DNA reads TGTGCCACCTCACTAGCGGGGGTCGTGGCCGAGCAGTACTTC. Its translation: CATSLAGVVAEQYF.

This sequence joins TRBV6-5 and TRBJ2-2, with a weak D call TRBD1 (5 bases). This CDR3 has 16 residues. The V gene lost 0 bases and the J gene lost 0 bases, with 8 bases spanning the gap. Germline loops: CDR1 MNHEY, CDR2 SVGAGI. The CDR3 DNA reads as TGTGCCAGCAGTTACTCTGGGGCCGCGAACACCGGGGAGCTGTTTTTT. Its protein product is CASSYSGAANTGELFF.

CDR3 nucleotides: TGTGCCAGCACACTCGCCGATACGCAGTATTTT. It is translated as CASTLADTQYF. The chain has TRBV6-6 and TRBJ2-3, with D hard to call. The CDR3 runs to 11 residues. V lost 7 bases and J lost 6, with 8 bases in between. Germline V CDR1 and CDR2: MNHNY, SVGAGI (reference sequence).

This chain connects TRBV19 to TRBJ2-6; 8 nucleotides line up with TRBD2. After removal of 8 bases from V and 2 bases from J, the junction contained 2 bases not matched to a gene. The CDR3 spans 14 residues. CDR1 and CDR2 (germline): LNHDA, SQIVND (reference sequence). CDR3 protein: CASREGAGANVLTF. CDR3 DNA: TGTGCCAGTCGGGAGGGGGCTGGGGCCAACGTCCTGACTTTC.

The J gene is TRBJ2-7, the V gene TRBV9, with a tentative D call TRBD2 (7 bases). V lost 0 bases and J lost 1, with 14 bases in between. Germline loops: CDR1 SGDLS, CDR2 YYNGEE. The CDR3 runs 16 residues. The CDR3 DNA reads TGTGCCAGCAGCGTAGAGGGGGGGGCGAGATCCTACGAGCAGTACTTC. Protein: CASSVEGGARSYEQYF.